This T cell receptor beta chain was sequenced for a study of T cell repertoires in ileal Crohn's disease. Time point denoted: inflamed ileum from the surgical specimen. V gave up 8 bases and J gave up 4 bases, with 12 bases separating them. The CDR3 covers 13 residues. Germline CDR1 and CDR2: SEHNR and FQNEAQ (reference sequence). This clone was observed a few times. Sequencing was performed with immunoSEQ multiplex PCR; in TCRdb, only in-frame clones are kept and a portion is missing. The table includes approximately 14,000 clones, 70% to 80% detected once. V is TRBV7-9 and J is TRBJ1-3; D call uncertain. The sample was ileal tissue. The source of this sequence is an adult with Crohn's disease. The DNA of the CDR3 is TGTGCCAGCGCCTCGGGATTAGGAAACACCATATATTTT. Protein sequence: CASASGLGNTIYF.